This T cell receptor beta chain was obtained from a study of long-term antiretroviral therapy in people with HIV (dated by TCRdb to the early 2020s). Turning to the overall study: The earliest samples were collected roughly a decade before the 2015 WHO recommendation for immediate ART, at a time when ART was usually postponed until CD4 counts fell. A retrospective serial study tested whether ART initiation and durable HIV suppression were associated with changes in peripheral blood TRB repertoire composition and diversity. A total of fewer than 250 cryopreserved PBMC samples came from 25 to 35 adults with confirmed HIV infection and were collected serially over a mean of roughly six years (range 1-12). Of the 30 participants with HIV, roughly 10 were female. No cross-contamination during QIAcube processing turned up in test extractions that ran a monoclonal T-cell line alongside 25 to 35 polyclonal samples.

Findings and caveats that apply to the study as a whole: Samples dated from the mid-2000s to the late 2010s, and the ART regimens used may be less effective than current ones. Because pre-ART samples had limited cell numbers, unsorted PBMC were profiled rather than sorted CD4+ and CD8+ T cells. Inferences about post-ART repertoire changes were limited because no data were available on ART adherence, viral resistance or therapy changes. At every time point, the repertoire was dominated by expanded TRB clones first identified before ART initiation, although this dominance fluctuated and, in many PLHIV, declined after ART. Limited PBMC availability meant only the TCR beta chain was sequenced, without alpha chain pairing. CDR3 length ranges in HIV repertoires were narrower than in controls, and network structure suggested an antigen-experienced repertoire with only a slight naive shift after ART. A significant increase in TRB diversity was found to be associated with ART initiation, although TRB diversity was observed to remain significantly below that of transplant donor controls even after long-term ART.

With regard to this clone: The antigen this receptor binds is unknown. Per-base qualities were not stored, and no clone one base away is much larger.

The germline V and J ends show losses of 8 bases and 3 bases respectively, and no gene match explains 6 bases of the junction. Per the germline V gene (reference sequence), MNHNY is the CDR1 and SVGAGI is the CDR2. Taken from cysteine to phenylalanine, the CDR3 has 14 residues. The DNA shown is the 42-base CDR3, in frame from base 1. Sequencing of the TRB variable region was done with the immunoSEQ hsTCRB v3.0 assay at survey level resolution. TRB sequencing targeted a depth of 40,000-50,000 T-cell genomes per sample. An Illumina MiSeq with a v3 150-cycle kit was used to sequence the pooled TRB libraries. Per the authors' processing: Repertoire analysis was run in R within a reproducible Nextflow workflow that covered QC, data transformation and analysis. LymphoSeq2, an R package for exploring AIRR-Seq data, was used to implement the custom analyses. A few samples yielding fewer than 5000 total TRB sequences were excluded, leaving over 150 analyzed HIV repertoires. Among the 188 retained HIV repertoires, 59 were collected before ART initiation and approximately 130 were collected after ART initiation. Repertoires were downsampled to 5000 TRB nucleotide sequences, and summary statistics were averaged over 100 downsampling iterations. The analysis kept only TRB sequences whose CDR3 regions were at least seven amino acids long. A Shannon entropy-derived clonality score and the Gini coefficient were used to measure diversity. In the repertoire networks, any two of the top 5000 CDR3 amino acid sequences were linked whenever the two sequences differed by an edit distance of one. GLIPH2 predicted antigen specificity groups and MHC restriction for TRB CDR3 amino acid sequences. To flag known associations with CMV, EBV, HIV or tissue antigens, CDR3 amino acid sequences were compared against VDJdb and McPAS-TCR. Pre-ART, post-ART and control groups were compared with Wilcoxon signed-rank tests and Holm-Bonferroni correction. Held by TCRdb, this immuneACCESS table contains in-frame sequences only and omits some clones. Under half of the omission traces to an unresolved V gene where checked; the cause of the rest is unknown. V and J calls and clone size are given by that table; D and trimming were obtained from the DNA. For this sample there are over 10,000 clones; less than 90% appear just once. In total, the top ten clones hold roughly a fifth of the sample.

Participants were included only if at least one PBMC sample before ART initiation and at least two post-ART samples were available. Every participant with HIV received treatment in the United States of America. Cryopreserved samples of 1-10 million PBMC were thawed and washed before DNA extraction. At the time of the earliest PBMC sample, participants with HIV were aged between roughly 20 and 55 years. PBMC samples from each participant spanned 1-4 timepoints before ART initiation and 2-8 timepoints after ART initiation, with a median of 7 samples. For every participant, serial HIV viral load, CD4+ T-cell count, ART history and demographic data were obtained. Genomic DNA was extracted from unsorted PBMC with a Qiagen kit on a QIAcube, processed in batches of 12 samples.

The receptor's source is a middle-aged woman with HIV. The V and J genes are TRBV6-6 and TRBJ2-5; TRBD1 lines up with 10 middle nucleotides. The source was unsorted PBMCs, collected 2.1 years after starting antiretroviral therapy. The DNA sequence follows: TGTGCCAGCCGGGACAGGGGACGAAAAGAGACCCAGTACTTC. Translation gives CASRDRGRKETQYF.